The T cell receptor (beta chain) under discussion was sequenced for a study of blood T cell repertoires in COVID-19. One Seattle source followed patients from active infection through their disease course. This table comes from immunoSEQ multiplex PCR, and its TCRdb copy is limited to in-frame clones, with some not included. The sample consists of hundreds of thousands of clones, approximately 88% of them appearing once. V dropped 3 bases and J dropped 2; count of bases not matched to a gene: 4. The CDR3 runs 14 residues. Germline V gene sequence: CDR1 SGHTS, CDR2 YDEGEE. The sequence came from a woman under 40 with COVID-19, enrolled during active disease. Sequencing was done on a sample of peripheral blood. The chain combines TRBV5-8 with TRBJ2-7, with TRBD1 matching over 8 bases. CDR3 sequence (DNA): TGTGCCAGCAGCTACCCAGGGGGCACCTACGAGCAGTACTTC. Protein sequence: CASSYPGGTYEQYF.